These 2 T cell receptor beta chains came from one sample sequenced in a study of blood T cell repertoires in COVID-19. Profiled with immunoSEQ multiplex PCR; TCRdb holds only in-frame clones, not every one. Seen here are approximately 350,000 clones, about 90% observed once, and the top ten hold about 6%. The sample was peripheral blood. Source of these receptors: a woman between 45 and 60 years old with COVID-19, enrolled during active disease.

The chain combines TRBV7-9 with TRBJ2-7; TRBD1 matches at 8 bases. CDR3 length equals 14 residues. Losses at the gene ends were 1 base for V and 2 bases for J; bases not matched to a gene: 1. Germline values: CDR1 SEHNR, CDR2 FQNEAQ (reference sequence). The DNA of the CDR3 is TGTGCCAGCAGCTTAGTCAGGGGGCCCTACGAGCAGTACTTC. As protein: CASSLVRGPYEQYF. The whole variable domain, filled in from reference TRBV7-9 and TRBJ2-7, reads DTGVSQNPRHKITKRGQNVTFRCDPISEHNRLYWYRQTLGQGPEFLTYFQNEAQLEKSRLLSDRFSAERPKGSFSTLEIQRTEQGDSAMYLCASSLVRGPYEQYFGPGTRLTVT.

V is TRBV5-1 and J is TRBJ1-4; 7 positions match TRBD1. This CDR3 spans 14 amino acids. J lost 5 bases, V lost 1 base, and 2 bases had no gene match. The germline CDR1 and CDR2 sequences are SGHRS and YFSETQ. The CDR3 DNA reads TGCGCCAGCAGCTTGTTGGGACAGAATGAAAAACTGTTTTTT. Protein product: CASSLLGQNEKLFF.